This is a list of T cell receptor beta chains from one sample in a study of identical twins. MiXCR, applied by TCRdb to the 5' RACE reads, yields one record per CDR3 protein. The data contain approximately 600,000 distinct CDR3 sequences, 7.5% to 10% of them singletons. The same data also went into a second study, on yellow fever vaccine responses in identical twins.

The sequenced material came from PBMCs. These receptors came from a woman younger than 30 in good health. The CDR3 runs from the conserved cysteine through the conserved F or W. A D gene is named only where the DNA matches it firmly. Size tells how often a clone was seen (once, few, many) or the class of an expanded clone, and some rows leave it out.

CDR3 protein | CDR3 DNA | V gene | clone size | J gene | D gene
CAISGGQGLGSTEAFF | TGTGCCATCAGTGGGGGACAGGGATTAGGTAGCACTGAAGCTTTCTTT | TRBV10-3 | many | TRBJ1-1 | TRBD1
CASSMVGLAGSSYNEQFF | TGTGCCAGTAGTATGGTGGGACTAGCGGGTAGCTCCTACAATGAGCAGTTCTTC | TRBV19 | few | TRBJ2-1 | TRBD2
CATSMSGSLPDTQYF | TGTGCCACCAGCATGAGCGGGAGCCTTCCCGATACGCAGTATTTT | TRBV15 | NA | TRBJ2-3 | TRBD2
CASSLIVSGIGYTF | TGCGCCAGCAGCTTGATCGTCTCCGGGATCGGCTACACCTTC | TRBV5-1 | few | TRBJ1-2 | NA
CSAHRTSGINEQFF | TGCAGTGCTCATCGGACTAGCGGGATAAATGAGCAGTTCTTC | TRBV20-1 | NA | TRBJ2-1 | TRBD2
CSARGDRHNQPQHF | TGCAGTGCTAGAGGGGACCGACACAATCAGCCCCAGCATTTT | TRBV20-1 | few | TRBJ1-5 | NA
CASSFGLLNEQFF | TGTGCCAGCAGCTTCGGGCTCCTCAATGAGCAGTTCTTC | TRBV7-8 | many | TRBJ2-1 | NA
CSALPDGEQFF | TGCAGTGCCCTCCCAGACGGGGAGCAGTTCTTC | TRBV20-1 | few | TRBJ2-1 | NA
CASRARRDQLRETQYF | TGTGCCAGCAGAGCTCGCCGGGATCAACTTCGGGAGACCCAGTACTTC | TRBV6-2/TRBV6-3 | many | TRBJ2-5 | NA
CASSMGGERGTHEQYF | TGCGCCAGCAGCATGGGAGGTGAGCGGGGGACCCACGAGCAGTACTTC | TRBV5-1 | NA | TRBJ2-7 | TRBD2
CASSTLGDRVHLVDNEQFF | TGTGCCAGCAGCACCCTGGGGGACAGGGTTCATTTGGTCGACAATGAGCAGTTCTTC | TRBV11-2 | many | TRBJ2-1 | TRBD1
CASSLALDGYTF | TGTGCCAGCAGCTTAGCGCTGGATGGCTACACCTTC | TRBV7-2 | many | TRBJ1-2 | NA
CASSLVRAGGSKNIQYF | TGTGCCAGCAGCTTAGTTAGGGCAGGGGGCTCCAAAAACATTCAGTACTTC | TRBV7-8 | NA | TRBJ2-4 | TRBD1
CASSALPVLEQTYEQYF | TGTGCCAGCAGTGCCCTCCCCGTTTTGGAGCAAACCTACGAGCAGTACTTC | TRBV6-2/TRBV6-3 | many | TRBJ2-7 | NA
CASSLAPSGGMSEQFF | TGTGCCAGCAGCTTAGCCCCTAGCGGGGGAATGAGTGAGCAGTTCTTC | TRBV7-9 | few | TRBJ2-1 | TRBD2
CSAGTDNSYEQYF | TGCAGCGCCGGAACGGACAACTCCTACGAGCAGTACTTC | TRBV29-1 | NA | TRBJ2-7 | NA
CASRISGPQETQYF | TGCGCCAGCAGGATCAGCGGTCCACAAGAGACCCAGTACTTC | TRBV5-1 | NA | TRBJ2-5 | NA
CASSFLHQPQHF | TGTGCCAGCAGTTTTCTCCATCAGCCCCAGCATTTT | TRBV12-3/TRBV12-4 | few | TRBJ1-5 | NA
CSARDHGISYEQYF | TGCAGTGCTAGAGATCATGGCATCTCCTACGAGCAGTACTTC | TRBV20-1 | NA | TRBJ2-7 | NA
CASSFRVYTEAFF | TGTGCCAGCAGTTTTAGGGTTTACACTGAAGCTTTCTTT | TRBV28 | few | TRBJ1-1 | NA
CASSFRGKGYEQYF | TGTGCCAGCAGTTTTAGGGGTAAGGGCTACGAGCAGTACTTC | TRBV27 | few | TRBJ2-7 | NA
CSVVGDSHSYNEQFF | TGCAGCGTCGTAGGTGACTCCCACTCCTACAATGAGCAGTTCTTC | TRBV29-1 | NA | TRBJ2-1 | NA
CASSYRDSQETQYF | TGTGCCAGCAGCTATCGGGACAGCCAAGAGACCCAGTACTTC | TRBV5-6 | many | TRBJ2-5 | TRBD1
CASRDTSGGNTGELFF | TGTGCCAGCAGGGATACTAGCGGGGGGAACACCGGGGAGCTGTTTTTT | TRBV27 | few | TRBJ2-2 | TRBD2
CASSSRVLEQYF | TGTGCCAGCAGTTCCAGGGTCCTCGAGCAGTACTTC | TRBV12-3/TRBV12-4 | few | TRBJ2-7 | NA
CASSLPGPSLGDALHF | TGTGCCAGCAGTTTACCAGGACCGAGTTTGGGGGATGCCCTCCACTTT | TRBV27 | many | TRBJ1-6 | NA
CSYGGAINEQFF | TGCAGTTACGGGGGGGCCATTAATGAGCAGTTCTTC | TRBV20-1 | few | TRBJ2-1 | TRBD2
CASSQLSQRTVMNTGELFF | TGCGCCAGCAGCCAATTAAGCCAGCGGACAGTCATGAACACCGGGGAGCTGTTTTTT | TRBV4-3 | NA | TRBJ2-2 | NA
CSVVGTGPKNTGELFF | TGCAGCGTTGTAGGGACCGGTCCGAAGAACACCGGGGAGCTGTTTTTT | TRBV29-1 | NA | TRBJ2-2 | NA
CASSLVLAGGPDTQYF | TGTGCCAGCAGCTTAGTGCTAGCGGGAGGACCAGATACGCAGTATTTT | TRBV7-2 | NA | TRBJ2-3 | TRBD2